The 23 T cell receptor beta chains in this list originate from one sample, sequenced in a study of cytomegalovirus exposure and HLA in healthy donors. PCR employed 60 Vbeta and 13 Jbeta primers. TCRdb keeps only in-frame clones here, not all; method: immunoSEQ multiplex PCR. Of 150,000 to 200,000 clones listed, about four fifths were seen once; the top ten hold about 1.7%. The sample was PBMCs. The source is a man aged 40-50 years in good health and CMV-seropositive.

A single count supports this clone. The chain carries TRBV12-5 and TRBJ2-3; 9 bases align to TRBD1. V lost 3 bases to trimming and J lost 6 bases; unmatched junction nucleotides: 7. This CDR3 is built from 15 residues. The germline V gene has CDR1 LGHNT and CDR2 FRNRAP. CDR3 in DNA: TGTGCTAGTGGTTTCGGACAGGGGCGAGTTGATACGCAGTATTTT. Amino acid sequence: CASGFGQGRVDTQYF.

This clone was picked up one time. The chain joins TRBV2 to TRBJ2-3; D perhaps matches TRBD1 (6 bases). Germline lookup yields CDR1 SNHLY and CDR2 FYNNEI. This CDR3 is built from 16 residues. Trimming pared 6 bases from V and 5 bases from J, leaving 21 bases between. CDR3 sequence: CASRDPGHDRGDTQYF. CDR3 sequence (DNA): TGTGCCAGCAGAGACCCGGGACATGATCGTGGAGATACGCAGTATTTT. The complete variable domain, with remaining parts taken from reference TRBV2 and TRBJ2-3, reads EPEVTQTPSHQVTQMGQEVILRCVPISNHLYFYWYRQILGQKVEFLVSFYNNEISEKSEIFDDQFSVERPDGSNFTLKIRSTKLEDSAMYFCASRDPGHDRGDTQYFGPGTRLTVL.

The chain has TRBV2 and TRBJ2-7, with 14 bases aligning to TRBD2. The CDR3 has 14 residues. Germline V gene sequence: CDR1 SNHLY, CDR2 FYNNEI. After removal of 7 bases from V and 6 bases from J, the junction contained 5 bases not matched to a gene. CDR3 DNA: TGTGCCAGCAAAAGACTAGCGGGAGGGGTCGAGCAGTACTTC. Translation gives CASKRLAGGVEQYF.

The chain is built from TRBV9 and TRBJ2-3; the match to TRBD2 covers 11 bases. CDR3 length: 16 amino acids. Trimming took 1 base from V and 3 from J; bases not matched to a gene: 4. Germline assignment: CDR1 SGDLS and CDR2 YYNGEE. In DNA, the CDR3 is TGTGCCAGCAGCGTAACCCCTAGCGGGAGGACAGATACGCAGTATTTT. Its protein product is CASSVTPSGRTDTQYF.

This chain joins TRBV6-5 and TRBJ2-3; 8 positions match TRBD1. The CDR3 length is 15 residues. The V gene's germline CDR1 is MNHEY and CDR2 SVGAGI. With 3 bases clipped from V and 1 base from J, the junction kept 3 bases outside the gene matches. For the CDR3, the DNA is TGTGCCAGCAGTTATCGGGACAGGCGCACAGATACGCAGTATTTT. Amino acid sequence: CASSYRDRRTDTQYF.

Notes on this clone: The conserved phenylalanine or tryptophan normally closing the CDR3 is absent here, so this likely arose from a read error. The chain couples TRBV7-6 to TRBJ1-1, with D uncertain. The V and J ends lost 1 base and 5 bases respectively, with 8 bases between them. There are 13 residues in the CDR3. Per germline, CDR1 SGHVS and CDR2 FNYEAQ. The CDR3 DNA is TGTGCCAGCAGCTTAGAGAAGTCGACTGAAGCTTTCTCT. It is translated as CASSLEKSTEAFS.

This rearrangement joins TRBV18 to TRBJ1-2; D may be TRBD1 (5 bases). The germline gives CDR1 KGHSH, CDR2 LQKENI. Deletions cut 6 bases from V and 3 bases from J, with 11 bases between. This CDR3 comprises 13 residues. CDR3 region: CASSIDSYYGYTF. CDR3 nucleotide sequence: TGTGCCAGCTCGATAGACAGCTACTATGGCTACACCTTC.

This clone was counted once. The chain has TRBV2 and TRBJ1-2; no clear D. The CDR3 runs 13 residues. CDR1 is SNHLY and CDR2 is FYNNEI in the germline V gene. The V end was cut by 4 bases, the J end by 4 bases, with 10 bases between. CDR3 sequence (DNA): TGTGCCAGCAGTGGAGGGTTGGGCTATGGCTACACCTTC. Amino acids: CASSGGLGYGYTF.

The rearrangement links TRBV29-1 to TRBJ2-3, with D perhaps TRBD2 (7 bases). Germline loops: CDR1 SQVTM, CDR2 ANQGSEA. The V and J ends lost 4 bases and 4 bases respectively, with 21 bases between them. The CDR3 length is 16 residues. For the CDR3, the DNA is TGCAGCGTTGGGGGCGAATGGGAGGGGGTGCCAGATACGCAGTATTTT. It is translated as CSVGGEWEGVPDTQYF.

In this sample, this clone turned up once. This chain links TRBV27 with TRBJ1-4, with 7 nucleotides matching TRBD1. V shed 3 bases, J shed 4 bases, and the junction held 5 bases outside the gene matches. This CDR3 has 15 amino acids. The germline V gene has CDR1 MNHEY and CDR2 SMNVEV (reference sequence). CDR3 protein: CASSFEGAGNEKLFF. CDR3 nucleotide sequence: TGTGCCAGCAGTTTTGAGGGGGCCGGTAATGAAAAACTGTTTTTT.

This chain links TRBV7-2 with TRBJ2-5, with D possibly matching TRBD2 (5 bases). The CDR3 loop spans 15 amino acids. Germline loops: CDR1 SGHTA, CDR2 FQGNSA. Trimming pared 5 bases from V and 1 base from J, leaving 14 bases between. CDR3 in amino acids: CASSLWGDFQETQYF. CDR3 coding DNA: TGTGCCAGCAGCCTCTGGGGAGACTTCCAAGAGACCCAGTACTTC.

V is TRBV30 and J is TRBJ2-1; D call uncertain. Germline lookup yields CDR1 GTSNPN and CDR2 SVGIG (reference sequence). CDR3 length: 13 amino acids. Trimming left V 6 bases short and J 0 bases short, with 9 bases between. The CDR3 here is CACGVSSYNEQFF. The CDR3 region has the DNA TGTGCCTGCGGAGTAAGCTCCTACAATGAGCAGTTCTTC.

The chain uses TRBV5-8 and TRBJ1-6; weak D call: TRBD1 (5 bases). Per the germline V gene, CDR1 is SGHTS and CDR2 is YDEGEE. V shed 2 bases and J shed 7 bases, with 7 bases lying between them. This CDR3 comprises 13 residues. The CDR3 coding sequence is TGTGCCAGCAGCTTCAGGGAAAATTCACCCCTCCACTTT. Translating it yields CASSFRENSPLHF.

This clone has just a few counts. CDR3 sequence reads: CAISWTGGNNEQFF. In DNA, the CDR3 is TGTGCCATCAGTTGGACAGGGGGAAACAATGAGCAGTTCTTC. The J gene is TRBJ2-1, the V gene TRBV10-3; 10 nucleotides line up with TRBD1. The germline gives CDR1 ENHRY, CDR2 SYGVKD. The ends lost 5 bases at V and 5 bases at J; junction bases unmatched: 3. The CDR3 sequence is 14 residues long.

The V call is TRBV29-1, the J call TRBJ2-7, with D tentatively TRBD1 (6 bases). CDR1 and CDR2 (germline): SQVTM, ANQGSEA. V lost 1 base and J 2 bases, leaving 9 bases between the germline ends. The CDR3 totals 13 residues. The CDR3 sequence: CSVEGTAAYEQYF. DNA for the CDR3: TGCAGCGTTGAAGGGACAGCCGCCTACGAGCAGTACTTC.

CDR3 region: CASSPGQGYGEQYF. The CDR3 DNA sequence: TGTGCCAGCTCACCGGGACAGGGTTATGGCGAGCAGTACTTC. The chain couples TRBV18 to TRBJ2-7; 9 bases match TRBD1. CDR1 is KGHSH, CDR2 LQKENI, per germline. This CDR3 has 14 amino acids. After removal of 3 bases from V and 6 bases from J, the junction contained 6 bases not matched to a gene.

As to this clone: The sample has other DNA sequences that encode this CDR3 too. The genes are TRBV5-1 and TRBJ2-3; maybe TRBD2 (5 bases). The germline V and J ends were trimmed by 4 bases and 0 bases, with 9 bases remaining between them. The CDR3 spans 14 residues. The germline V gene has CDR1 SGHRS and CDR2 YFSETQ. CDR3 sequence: CASSPRTSTDTQYF. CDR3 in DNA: TGCGCCAGCAGCCCGCGGACTAGCACAGATACGCAGTATTTT.

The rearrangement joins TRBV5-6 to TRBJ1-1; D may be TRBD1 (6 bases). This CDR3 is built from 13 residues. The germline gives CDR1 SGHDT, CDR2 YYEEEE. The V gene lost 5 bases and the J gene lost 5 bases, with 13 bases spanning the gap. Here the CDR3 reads CASREQGWTEAFF. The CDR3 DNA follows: TGTGCCAGCAGAGAACAGGGTTGGACTGAAGCTTTCTTT.

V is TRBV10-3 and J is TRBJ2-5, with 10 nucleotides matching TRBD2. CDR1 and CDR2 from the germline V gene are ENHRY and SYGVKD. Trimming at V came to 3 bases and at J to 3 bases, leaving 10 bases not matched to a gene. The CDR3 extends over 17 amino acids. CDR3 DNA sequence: TGTGCCATCAGTGACCGGGCCCTAGCGGGAGTTAAAGAGACCCAGTACTTC. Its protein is CAISDRALAGVKETQYF.

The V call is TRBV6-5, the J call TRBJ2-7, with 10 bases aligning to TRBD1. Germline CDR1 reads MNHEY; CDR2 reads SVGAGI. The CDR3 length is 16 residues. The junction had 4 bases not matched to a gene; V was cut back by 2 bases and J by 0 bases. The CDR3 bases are TGTGCCAGCAGTTACGCCGGGACAGGGGTCTCCTACGAGCAGTACTTC. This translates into CASSYAGTGVSYEQYF.

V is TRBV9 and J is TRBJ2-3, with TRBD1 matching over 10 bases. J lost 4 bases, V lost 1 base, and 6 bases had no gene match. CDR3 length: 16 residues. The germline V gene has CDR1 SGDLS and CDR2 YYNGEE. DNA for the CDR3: TGTGCCAGCAGCGTATATCCGGGACAGGGGTCAGATACGCAGTATTTT. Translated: CASSVYPGQGSDTQYF.

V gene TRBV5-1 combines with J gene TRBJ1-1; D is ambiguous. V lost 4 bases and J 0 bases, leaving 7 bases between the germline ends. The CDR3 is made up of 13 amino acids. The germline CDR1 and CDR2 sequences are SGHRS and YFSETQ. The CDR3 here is CASSKEMNTEAFF. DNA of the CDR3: TGCGCCAGCAGCAAGGAGATGAACACTGAAGCTTTCTTT.

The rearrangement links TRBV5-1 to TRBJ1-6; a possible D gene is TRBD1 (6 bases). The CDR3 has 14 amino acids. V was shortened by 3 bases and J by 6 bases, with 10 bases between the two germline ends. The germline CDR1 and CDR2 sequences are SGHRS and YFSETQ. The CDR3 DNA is TGCGCCAGCAGCTCACCGGACAGTAATTCACCCCTCCACTTT. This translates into CASSSPDSNSPLHF. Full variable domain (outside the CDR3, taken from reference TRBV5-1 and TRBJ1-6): KAGVTQTPRYLIKTRGQQVTLSCSPISGHRSVSWYQQTPGQGLQFLFEYFSETQRNKGNFPGRFSGRQFSNSRSEMNVSTLELGDSALYLCASSSPDSNSPLHFGNGTRLTVT.